The 25 T cell receptor beta chains below were found in one sample sequenced in a study of cytomegalovirus exposure and HLA in healthy donors. Primers: 60 Vbeta forward and 13 Jbeta reverse. The data were produced by immunoSEQ multiplex PCR, yet TCRdb's version contains in-frame clones alone and is incomplete. Found here are about 140,000 clones, 73% of them singletons; the top ten hold around 1.2%. Material: PBMCs. All receptors come from a woman in her thirties or forties in good health and CMV-seronegative.

This clone occurred a few times. The chain recombines TRBV6-6 with TRBJ1-5, with 8 bases aligning to TRBD1. The V and J ends lost 6 bases and 2 bases, in that order; junction bases with no gene match: 9. The germline V gene has CDR1 MNHNY and CDR2 SVGAGI (reference sequence). The CDR3 contains 16 residues. CDR3 DNA sequence: TGTGCCAGCAGAAACTCAGGGGGCGCGGGCAATCAGCCCCAGCATTTT. Its protein is CASRNSGGAGNQPQHF.

The chain recombines TRBV4-1 with TRBJ1-2; D is possibly TRBD1 (6 bases). V lost 0 bases and J 4 bases, leaving 9 bases between the germline ends. CDR1 is MGHRA and CDR2 is YSYEKL in the germline V gene. The CDR3 sequence is 14 residues long. In nucleotides, the CDR3 is TGCGCCAGCAGCCAAGAGCGGGGGCTCTATGGCTACACCTTC. This gives the protein CASSQERGLYGYTF.

This clone was counted a few times. In DNA form, the CDR3 reads TGTGCCAGCAGCCCCCCCGGAGGGAATACCCTCCACTTT. This encodes CASSPPGGNTLHF. The rearrangement links TRBV5-6 to TRBJ1-6; D is unclear. Germline V gene data show CDR1 as SGHDT and CDR2 as YYEEEE. V was shortened by 4 bases and J by 14 bases, with 16 bases between the two germline ends. There are 13 residues in the CDR3.

The chain uses TRBV5-4 and TRBJ2-1; TRBD2 agrees at 16 bases. The CDR3 has 17 residues. The J segment lost 0 bases and the V segment lost 7 bases, leaving 4 bases of the junction unmatched. In germline, CDR1 is SGHNT, CDR2 YYREEE (reference sequence). The CDR3 nucleotides read TGTGCCAGCGGGACTAGCGGGGGGGGAAGCTCCTACAATGAGCAGTTCTTC. Translated, it gives CASGTSGGGSSYNEQFF.

The chain recombines TRBV7-9 with TRBJ2-2; TRBD1 might be the D (6 bases). The V and J ends lost 5 bases and 5 bases respectively, with 15 bases between them. Germline CDR1 is SEHNR and CDR2 is FQNEAQ (reference sequence). The CDR3 has 15 residues. The CDR3 nucleotides are TGTGCCAGCAGCCCCGAGACAGGCGGTACCGGGGAGCTGTTTTTT. This codes for CASSPETGGTGELFF.

The rearrangement links TRBV5-1 to TRBJ1-1; a weak D match, TRBD1 (6 bases). The germline V gene encodes CDR1 SGHRS and CDR2 YFSETQ. The CDR3 has 13 amino acids. Trimming shortened V by 4 bases and J by 3 bases, and 10 bases separated the two germline ends. The CDR3 sequence is CASSPQGYTEAFF. The CDR3 DNA reads TGCGCCAGCAGCCCACAGGGCTACACTGAAGCTTTCTTT.

The V call is TRBV7-9, the J call TRBJ2-3; possibly TRBD1 for D (5 bases). V was pared by 5 bases and J by 8 bases, with 11 bases between. Germline V lookup: CDR1 SEHNR, CDR2 FQNEAQ (reference sequence). The CDR3 spans 12 residues. The chain's CDR3 is CASSPGFGTQYF. The CDR3 DNA reads as TGTGCCAGCAGCCCAGGGTTTGGTACGCAGTATTTT.

This clone has a handful of counts. The chain recombines TRBV6-5 with TRBJ1-1; the D gene is possibly TRBD1 (6 bases). V gave up 9 bases and J gave up 5 bases, with 19 bases separating them. The CDR3 totals 14 residues. Germline loops: CDR1 MNHEY, CDR2 SVGAGI. The CDR3 reads CASQSQGRWTEAFF. CDR3 DNA sequence: TGTGCCAGTCAATCACAGGGTCGGTGGACTGAAGCTTTCTTT.

CDR3 protein: CASSPGTGGGELFF. CDR3 DNA sequence: TGCGCCAGCAGCCCCGGGACAGGGGGCGGGGAGCTGTTTTTT. The V and J genes are TRBV4-1 and TRBJ2-2, with 11 bases aligning to TRBD1. CDR1 and CDR2 from the germline V gene are MGHRA and YSYEKL. CDR3 length: 14 amino acids. Unmatched junction bases numbered 2, after V lost 4 bases and J lost 7 bases.

This chain uses TRBV7-6 with TRBJ2-7; no definite D call. Germline V gene lookup returns CDR1 SGHVS and CDR2 FNYEAQ. Trimming took 5 bases from V and 3 from J, leaving 14 bases between them. This CDR3 is 14 amino acids long. Written as DNA, the CDR3 is TGTGCCAGCAGCCCCCGACTCTTCAACTACGAGCAGTACTTC. Protein sequence: CASSPRLFNYEQYF.

The chain carries TRBV7-9 and TRBJ1-2; 9 bases are shared with TRBD1. V was clipped by 4 bases and J by 7 bases; unmatched bases: 16. The CDR3 length is 17 residues. CDR1 and CDR2 (germline): SEHNR, FQNEAQ (reference sequence). In nucleotides, the CDR3 is TGTGCCAGCAGCTCCCGACAGGGGGGAACGCATCGTAGTGGCTACACCTTC. It codes for CASSSRQGGTHRSGYTF.

This clone has only a few counts. The genes are TRBV5-1 and TRBJ2-7, with D possibly matching TRBD2 (5 bases). The CDR3 covers 14 residues. V lost 4 bases and J 2 bases, leaving 13 bases between the germline ends. Germline V gives CDR1 SGHRS, CDR2 YFSETQ. DNA of the CDR3: TGCGCCAGCAGCGTTGACGGGAATACCTACGAGCAGTACGTC. Protein sequence: CASSVDGNTYEQYV.

The chain recombines TRBV2 with TRBJ1-5, with 8 bases aligning to TRBD1. The CDR3 spans 14 residues. Per germline, CDR1 SNHLY and CDR2 FYNNEI. After removal of 4 bases from V and 6 bases from J, the junction contained 5 bases not matched to a gene. The CDR3 loop is CASSGAGGSQPQHF. CDR3 nucleotides: TGTGCCAGCAGTGGGGCAGGGGGCTCTCAGCCCCAGCATTTT.

This clone occurred a few times. The chain carries TRBV10-3 and TRBJ1-1; 9 nucleotides line up with TRBD1. The CDR3 consists of 13 residues. Germline CDR1 reads ENHRY; CDR2 reads SYGVKD. V lost 11 bases, J lost 5 bases, and 9 bases stayed unmatched. CDR3 residues: CAAGDREVTEAFF. CDR3 sequence (DNA): TGTGCCGCCGGGGACAGGGAGGTAACTGAAGCTTTCTTT.

As for this clone: The sample contains more than one DNA sequence encoding this CDR3. The chain uses TRBV4-1 and TRBJ1-3; no reliable D call. CDR1 and CDR2 from the germline V gene are MGHRA and YSYEKL. V was shortened by 1 base and J by 2 bases, with 9 bases between the two germline ends. The CDR3 consists of 15 residues. CDR3 sequence reads: CASSQVETAGNTIYF. The CDR3 nucleotides are TGCGCCAGCAGCCAAGTTGAAACAGCTGGAAACACCATATATTTT.

The rearrangement links TRBV11-2 to TRBJ2-1; perhaps TRBD2 as D (7 bases). The V end was cut by 4 bases, the J end by 5 bases, with 12 bases between. Germline V gene lookup returns CDR1 SGHAT and CDR2 FQNNGV. The CDR3 contains 14 residues. In DNA, the CDR3 is TGTGCCAGCAGCTCGAGGGGGGGGAACAATGAGCAGTTCTTC. Translation: CASSSRGGNNEQFF.

The CDR3 region is CSVELGQGVVVWETQYF. The CDR3 region has the DNA TGCAGCGTTGAGTTGGGACAGGGGGTAGTGGTGTGGGAGACCCAGTACTTC. This chain connects TRBV29-1 to TRBJ2-5; 11 bases are a match to TRBD1. V shed 3 bases and J 5 bases; nucleotides not matched to a gene: 14. Germline CDR1 SQVTM, CDR2 ANQGSEA. This CDR3 region has 17 residues.

The chain has TRBV5-1 and TRBJ2-1; D unclear. This CDR3 has 15 amino acids. Looked up from germline, CDR1 is SGHRS and CDR2 is YFSETQ. V lost 0 bases and J 9 bases, leaving 16 bases between the germline ends. In DNA, the CDR3 is TGCGCCAGCAGCTTGGCACGGGTTGAGGTTGCTGAGCAGTTCTTC. The encoded protein is CASSLARVEVAEQFF. Drawing the rest from reference TRBV5-1 and TRBJ2-1, the complete variable domain is KAGVTQTPRYLIKTRGQQVTLSCSPISGHRSVSWYQQTPGQGLQFLFEYFSETQRNKGNFPGRFSGRQFSNSRSEMNVSTLELGDSALYLCASSLARVEVAEQFFGPGTRLTVL.

This rearrangement joins TRBV5-1 to TRBJ2-1; D is undetermined. Looked up from germline, CDR1 is SGHRS and CDR2 is YFSETQ. Trimming shortened V by 2 bases and J by 5 bases, and 5 bases separated the two germline ends. The CDR3 contains 12 residues. CDR3: CASSFLDNEQFF. The CDR3 DNA reads TGCGCCAGCAGCTTTCTAGACAATGAGCAGTTCTTC. Full variable domain (outside the CDR3, taken from reference TRBV5-1 and TRBJ2-1): KAGVTQTPRYLIKTRGQQVTLSCSPISGHRSVSWYQQTPGQGLQFLFEYFSETQRNKGNFPGRFSGRQFSNSRSEMNVSTLELGDSALYLCASSFLDNEQFFGPGTRLTVL.

V is TRBV10-3 and J is TRBJ1-6, with D perhaps TRBD1 (5 bases). V lost 4 bases to trimming and J lost 10 bases, with 14 bases between them. Germline V lookup: CDR1 ENHRY, CDR2 SYGVKD. This CDR3 is 14 amino acids long. The DNA for the CDR3 is TGTGCCATCAGTGCAGGGATCGCAAAGTCACCCCTCCACTTT. Translation gives CAISAGIAKSPLHF.

The V and J genes are TRBV5-4 and TRBJ1-1; tentatively, D is TRBD1 (6 bases). The CDR3 covers 16 residues. V lost 4 bases, J lost 0 bases, and 16 bases lay in between. Germline values: CDR1 SGHNT, CDR2 YYREEE (reference sequence). This chain's CDR3 is CASSPLAGTMNTEAFF. As DNA, the CDR3 is TGTGCCAGCAGCCCCCTTGCCGGGACAATGAACACTGAAGCTTTCTTT.

This chain joins TRBV6-6 and TRBJ2-3; 7 bases align to TRBD2. V shed 6 bases, J shed 0 bases, and the junction held 9 bases outside the gene matches. The CDR3 has 16 amino acids. CDR1 is MNHNY, CDR2 SVGAGI, per germline (reference sequence). CDR3 protein: CASRAGAHYSTDTQYF. The CDR3 DNA reads TGTGCCAGCAGGGCGGGAGCGCATTACAGCACAGATACGCAGTATTTT.

V is TRBV15 and J is TRBJ2-7; 8 bases map to TRBD1. CDR3 size: 13 residues. Germline-derived CDR1 and CDR2 are LNHNV and YYDKDF (reference sequence). Trimming cost V 3 bases and J 3 bases; bases outside gene matches: 1. CDR3 in amino acids: CATSRDRDYEQYF. CDR3 nucleotide sequence: TGTGCCACCAGCAGGGACAGGGACTACGAGCAGTACTTC.

The V call is TRBV4-1, the J call TRBJ1-2, with no clear D. Germline CDR1 and CDR2: MGHRA and YSYEKL. The CDR3 is 12 residues long. Trimming took off 3 bases at V and 14 bases at J, with 16 bases between the two ends. CDR3 sequence (DNA): TGCGCCAGCAGCCAGGAGGTCCGGGGTAAAACCTTC. Amino acid sequence: CASSQEVRGKTF.

The chain uses TRBV2 and TRBJ1-6; a weak D match, TRBD1 (5 bases). The CDR3 is made up of 12 amino acids. Trimming stripped 2 bases from V and 16 bases from J, with 12 bases between. CDR1 is SNHLY and CDR2 is FYNNEI in the germline V gene. CDR3 sequence (DNA): TGTGCCAGCAGTGAATGGGGTGGGGCTCTCCACTTT. Protein: CASSEWGGALHF.